Detailed here is one T cell receptor (beta chain). The data are from a study of blood T cell repertoires in COVID-19. Profiled with immunoSEQ multiplex PCR; TCRdb holds only in-frame clones, not every one. Of some 320,000 clones listed, under 95% are singletons. This receptor was obtained from a man aged 55-75 years who had recovered from COVID-19. Material: PBMCs or T cells enriched from blood (not recorded which).

The CDR3 bases are TGCGCCAGCAGCCAAGATTACAGGGTTGGGCAGCCCCAGCATTTT. This encodes CASSQDYRVGQPQHF. The chain couples TRBV4-3 to TRBJ1-5, with D perhaps matching TRBD1 (6 bases). V shed 0 bases and J shed 7 bases, with 13 bases lying between them. The germline V gene encodes CDR1 LGHNA and CDR2 YSLEER. The CDR3 runs 15 residues.